This paragraph reports one T cell receptor beta chain. Its antigen is not identified. TCRdb's table, derived via immunoSEQ multiplex PCR, lists solely in-frame clones and lacks some. The table shows 2 million to 2.5 million clones, with roughly 90% occurring only once. All donors qualified as healthy HIV-negative adults and had experienced no recent acute infections or vaccinations. The CDR3 length is 16 residues. Germline CDR1 is MNHNS and CDR2 is SASEGT. The ends were cut back, 0 bases at V and 3 bases at J, with 11 bases in the middle. The data derive from a study of shared clonotypes between healthy human individuals. Regarding the study as a whole: Of the naive CD4 clonotypes, about 5% were shared across a few donors. Only blood was sampled, and tissue TCR repertoires likely differ from blood ones.

The genes are TRBV6-1 and TRBJ2-2; D possibly uses TRBD1 or TRBD2 (5 bases each). The sequencing sample was made of naive CD4+ T cells from PBMCs. Stated subset: CD45RA+ positively selected. This clonotype originated in a man between 18 and 35 years old in good health. Some clones in this sample may be carry-over from other donors' samples. CDR3 sequence: CASSEALGVHTGELFF. The CDR3 DNA is TGTGCCAGCAGTGAAGCGCTGGGGGTACACACCGGGGAGCTGTTTTTT.